This TCR beta chain comes out of a study of cytomegalovirus exposure and HLA in healthy donors. The PCR ran on 60 Vbeta and 13 Jbeta primers. Profiled with immunoSEQ multiplex PCR; TCRdb holds only in-frame clones, not every one. Of tens of thousands of clones detected, roughly 72% appear once; the ten largest clones hold approximately 9%. Sequences were obtained from PBMCs. This TCR was sampled from a middle-aged man in good health and CMV-seropositive.

CDR3 protein: CSAGLAGGRDTQYF. CDR3 sequence (DNA): TGCAGCGCCGGACTAGCGGGAGGAAGAGATACGCAGTATTTT. The chain uses TRBV29-1 and TRBJ2-3; 14 bases align to TRBD2. The CDR3 has 14 amino acids. Germline CDR1 SQVTM, CDR2 ANQGSEA. Unmatched junction bases numbered 5, after V lost 7 bases and J lost 5 bases.